Presented here are 7 T cell receptor beta chains from one specimen sequenced in a study of identifying expanded T cells in peripheral blood. This table comes from immunoSEQ multiplex PCR, and its TCRdb copy is limited to in-frame clones, with some not included. This repertoire shows approximately 63,000 clones, more than 75% found once; its top ten account for approximately 4.5%. The sequenced sample was blood. The receptors stem from a person aged 18-70 years in good health.

The chain has TRBV18 and TRBJ2-7; D is possibly TRBD1 (5 bases). This CDR3 has 14 amino acids. Trimming took off 5 bases at V and 0 bases at J, with 11 bases between the two ends. Looked up from germline, CDR1 is KGHSH and CDR2 is LQKENI. As DNA, the CDR3 is TGTGCCAGCTCAACTGACAGCAACTCCTACGAGCAGTACTTC. Residues: CASSTDSNSYEQYF. The variable domain in full, with the rest retrieved from reference TRBV18 and TRBJ2-7, is NAGVMQNPRHLVRRRGQEARLRCSPMKGHSHVYWYRQLPEEGLKFMVYLQKENIIDESGMPKERFSAEFPKEGPSILRIQQVVRGDSAAYFCASSTDSNSYEQYFGPGTRLTVT.

The V call is TRBV21-1, the J call TRBJ1-5; the table's TRBD1 call for D was not verified on the DNA. TRBV21-1 is recorded as a pseudogene. This CDR3 region has 17 residues. CDR3 DNA: TGTGCCAGCAGCAAAGCGCTTTCATTACAGGCGAATCAGCCCCAGCATTTT. Translating gives CASSKALSLQANQPQHF.

The chain uses TRBV2 and TRBJ1-3; a possible D gene is TRBD1 (5 bases). Germline CDR1 reads SNHLY; CDR2 reads FYNNEI. Trimming cost V 8 bases and J 3 bases, with 8 bases left between them. This CDR3 comprises 12 residues. CDR3 nucleotide sequence: TGTGCCAGCCGACAGTTTGGAAACACCATATATTTT. It codes for CASRQFGNTIYF.

V is TRBV14 and J is TRBJ1-6; D call uncertain. CDR1 is SGHDN and CDR2 is FVKESK in the germline V gene. The CDR3 extends over 13 amino acids. V lost 4 bases and J 11 bases, leaving 12 bases between the germline ends. CDR3 protein: CASSRSDLTPLHF. CDR3 DNA sequence: TGTGCCAGCAGCCGGTCAGATCTAACACCCCTCCACTTT. The full variable domain, with the rest looked up from reference TRBV14 and TRBJ1-6, is EAGVTQFPSHSVIEKGQTVTLRCDPISGHDNLYWYRRVMGKEIKFLLHFVKESKQDESGMPNNRFLAERTGGTYSTLKVQPAELEDSGVYFCASSRSDLTPLHFGNGTRLTVT.

The rearrangement links TRBV6-6 to TRBJ2-1; 12 bases match TRBD2. Germline V CDR1 and CDR2: MNHNY, SVGAGI (reference sequence). V lost 5 bases to trimming and J lost 6 bases; unmatched junction nucleotides: 5. This CDR3 is built from 15 residues. The CDR3 nucleotides are TGTGCCAGCAGTCATCTAGCGGGGGGGAGCAATGAGCAGTTCTTC. Translated, it gives CASSHLAGGSNEQFF.

J is TRBJ1-4 and V is TRBV6-6, with D tentatively TRBD1 (6 bases). Germline V CDR1 and CDR2: MNHNY, SVGAGI (reference sequence). The CDR3 extends over 16 amino acids. V was pared by 2 bases and J by 3 bases, with 13 bases between. The CDR3 spells CASSYAQGRANEKLFF. The CDR3 region has the DNA TGTGCCAGCAGTTACGCGCAGGGGAGAGCTAATGAAAAACTGTTTTTT.

The chain links TRBV7-9 to TRBJ1-5; no reliable D call. Germline V gives CDR1 SEHNR, CDR2 FQNEAQ (reference sequence). V lost 1 base to trimming and J lost 6 bases, with 10 bases between them. The CDR3 consists of 14 residues. CDR3 loop: CASSLGSGIQPQHF. The CDR3, as DNA: TGTGCCAGCAGCTTAGGTTCCGGGATTCAGCCCCAGCATTTT.